What follows are 16 T cell receptor beta chains derived from one specimen sequenced in a study of ipilimumab plus nivolumab after autologous stem cell transplantation. Repertoires were generated with immunoSEQ multiplex PCR, while TCRdb's copy carries only in-frame clones and drops some. The sample has approximately 20,000 clones, roughly 74% seen once. Sequencing used PBMCs, obtained in a trial of ipilimumab plus nivolumab as post-transplant consolidation. The receptors were sampled from a male donor with diffuse large B-cell lymphoma.

The chain recombines TRBV11-3 with TRBJ2-3; 8 bases fit TRBD2. Trimming cost V 2 bases and J 2 bases; bases outside gene matches: 3. The CDR3 totals 15 residues. Germline values: CDR1 SGHNT, CDR2 YENEEA. In DNA form, the CDR3 reads TGTGCCAGCAGCTTAAGGCGGGGGGCCACAGATACGCAGTATTTT. It yields the protein CASSLRRGATDTQYF.

V gene TRBV15 combines with J gene TRBJ1-2; 7 positions agree with TRBD1. This CDR3 spans 15 amino acids. Germline CDR1 is LNHNV and CDR2 is YYDKDF (reference sequence). The trim removed 0 bases at V and 1 base at J, leaving 2 bases unmatched. CDR3 DNA sequence: TGTGCCACCAGCAGAGAGGCAGGGGGTAACTATGGCTACACCTTC. It specifies CATSREAGGNYGYTF.

V usage is TRBV6-4 and J usage is TRBJ2-3; 7 nucleotides agree with TRBD2. J was trimmed by 5 bases and V by 6 bases; bases with no gene match: 5. Per germline, CDR1 MRHNA and CDR2 SNTAGT. The CDR3 runs 13 residues. The chain's CDR3 is CASSWGGEDTQYF. For the CDR3, the DNA is TGTGCCAGCAGCTGGGGGGGGGAAGATACGCAGTATTTT.

The chain carries TRBV9 and TRBJ2-1, with D tentatively TRBD1 (6 bases). Germline CDR1 reads SGDLS; CDR2 reads YYNGEE. The CDR3 runs to 16 residues. Trimming stripped 4 bases from V and 9 bases from J, with 23 bases between. In DNA, the CDR3 is TGTGCCAGCAGCCTCTCCCCAGGGGAGAGCGAGGGTGAGCAGTTCTTC. Translating gives CASSLSPGESEGEQFF.

This clone ranks as medium-sized. The chain couples TRBV5-1 to TRBJ2-3; 11 positions agree with TRBD2. V lost 1 base to trimming and J lost 4 bases; unmatched junction nucleotides: 5. The CDR3 length is 16 residues. In germline, CDR1 is SGHRS, CDR2 YFSETQ. CDR3 amino acids: CASSLLASGGSDTQYF. The CDR3, as DNA: TGCGCCAGCAGCTTGCTGGCTAGCGGGGGGTCAGATACGCAGTATTTT.

The chain couples TRBV5-6 to TRBJ1-3; D gene unclear. The ends were cut back, 1 base at V and 0 bases at J, with 11 bases in the middle. Looked up from germline, CDR1 is SGHDT and CDR2 is YYEEEE. The CDR3 covers 16 residues. The CDR3 region is CASSLFGTSSGNTIYF. As DNA, the CDR3 is TGTGCCAGCAGCTTGTTTGGCACCTCCTCTGGAAACACCATATATTTT.

V is TRBV7-3 and J is TRBJ2-7; D is uncertain. The CDR3 consists of 12 residues. Germline V gives CDR1 SGHTA, CDR2 FQGTGA. The ends were cut back, 2 bases at V and 3 bases at J, with 5 bases in the middle. The CDR3 sequence: CASSLSDYEQYF. CDR3 DNA sequence: TGTGCCAGCAGCTTATCAGACTACGAGCAGTACTTC.

V is TRBV28 and J is TRBJ1-4; D remains unclear. Germline loops: CDR1 MDHEN, CDR2 SYDVKM. This CDR3 comprises 13 residues. The ends were cut back, 7 bases at V and 8 bases at J, with 14 bases in the middle. This CDR3 reads CASTVPAEEKLFF. CDR3 DNA sequence: TGTGCCAGCACCGTCCCAGCGGAAGAAAAACTGTTTTTT.

The genes are TRBV19 and TRBJ1-2, with D unclear. The germline V gene has CDR1 LNHDA and CDR2 SQIVND (reference sequence). The CDR3 consists of 15 residues. Deletions cut 5 bases from V and 5 bases from J, with 18 bases between. This CDR3 reads CASSSGPKQWYGYTF. The CDR3 DNA reads TGTGCCAGTAGTTCAGGACCCAAGCAGTGGTATGGCTACACCTTC.

The J gene is TRBJ2-7, the V gene TRBV19, with TRBD1 matching 8 bases. The V gene's germline CDR1 is LNHDA and CDR2 SQIVND (reference sequence). The CDR3 is 15 amino acids. Trimming cost V 3 bases and J 2 bases; bases outside gene matches: 6. The chain's CDR3 is CASSMIGTGAYEQYF. DNA for the CDR3: TGTGCCAGTAGTATGATAGGGACAGGTGCCTACGAGCAGTACTTC.

This sequence joins TRBV30 and TRBJ1-6; the D is unclear. Germline V lookup: CDR1 GTSNPN, CDR2 SVGIG (reference sequence). V was trimmed by 1 base and J by 8 bases, leaving 12 bases between them. The CDR3 totals 14 residues. CDR3 loop: CAWSAGTRYSPLHF. The CDR3 DNA follows: TGTGCCTGGAGTGCGGGAACTAGATATTCACCCCTCCACTTT.

This clone occurred once. The V call is TRBV5-8, the J call TRBJ1-4; D might be TRBD1 (5 bases). Germline V CDR1 and CDR2: SGHTS, YDEGEE. The CDR3 length is 15 residues. V was pared by 4 bases and J by 8 bases, with 18 bases between. The DNA of the CDR3 is TGTGCCAGCAGCACATCAGGGAGGTCCCGGGAAAAACTGTTTTTT. This gives the protein CASSTSGRSREKLFF.

The J gene is TRBJ1-1, the V gene TRBV7-9, with a tentative D call TRBD1 (6 bases). The CDR3 length is 13 residues. Germline CDR1 is SEHNR and CDR2 is FQNEAQ (reference sequence). Trimming pared 4 bases from V and 3 bases from J, leaving 9 bases between. The CDR3 is CASSSQGDTEAFF. The CDR3 DNA reads as TGTGCCAGCAGCTCACAGGGTGACACTGAAGCTTTCTTT.

This clone was seen a few times. Other nucleotide sequences from this sample produce the same CDR3. The V and J genes are TRBV7-3 and TRBJ2-2; no clear D. V gave up 2 bases and J gave up 4 bases, with 5 bases separating them. Germline CDR1 reads SGHTA; CDR2 reads FQGTGA. The CDR3 runs 13 residues. This CDR3 reads CASSLSFTGELFF. As DNA, the CDR3 is TGTGCCAGCAGCTTATCTTTCACCGGGGAGCTGTTTTTT.

The V gene is TRBV20-1, the J gene TRBJ1-2; D not certain. The germline gives CDR1 DFQATT, CDR2 SNEGSKA (reference sequence). The ends were cut back, 6 bases at V and 5 bases at J, with 10 bases in the middle. CDR3 length: 11 amino acids. For the CDR3, the DNA is TGCAGTGCGAACAAGGAGTATGGCTACACCTTC. As protein: CSANKEYGYTF.

V usage is TRBV11-3 and J usage is TRBJ2-7; the D is unclear. This CDR3 spans 14 amino acids. Trimming left V 8 bases short and J 0 bases short, with 14 bases between. Germline loops: CDR1 SGHNT, CDR2 YENEEA. As DNA, the CDR3 is TGTGCCAGCTCTATGGGCGCCTCCTCCTACGAGCAGTACTTC. Its translation is CASSMGASSYEQYF.